These T cell receptor beta chains were read from a single sample in a study of response to subunit inactivated influenza vaccine. TCRdb itself ran the RT-PCR reads through MiXCR, one entry per CDR3 protein. The table includes around 750,000 distinct CDR3 sequences, about 20% detected once. The input for sequencing was PBMCs from blood, taken roughly 5 days after vaccination. These receptors were taken from a man aged 50 to 60 who received an inactivated influenza vaccine. Each CDR3 is given with its conserved first and last residue. D genes are given only for firm matches. Some rows mark clone size as missing; the rest say once, few, many or name a class of expanded clone.

>few|-|TRBJ2-5|TRBV25-1
TGTGCCAGCAGTGGGGGGGGCTGGGCTGAGACCCAGTACTTC
CASSGGGWAETQYF
>-|-|TRBJ2-2|TRBV10-3
TGTGCCATCAGTGTTGGGGGAACGAACACCGGGGAGCTGTTTTTT
CAISVGGTNTGELFF
>-|TRBD1|TRBJ2-3|TRBV5-4
TGTGCCAGCAGCTCCAAAAGACAGGGAGTCACAGATACGCAGTATTTT
CASSSKRQGVTDTQYF
>few|TRBD2|TRBJ2-3|TRBV12-3/TRBV12-4
TGTGCCAGCAGTCTAGCGGGGGGAGTCATGGATACGCAGTATTTT
CASSLAGGVMDTQYF
>-|TRBD2|TRBJ2-5|TRBV7-2
TGTGCCACCAACTTGAGGGCTAGCGGGAGTTTTGGAGGGACCCAGTACTTC
CATNLRASGSFGGTQYF
>-|TRBD1|TRBJ2-2|TRBV4-1
TGCGCCAGCAGCCAACAACTGACAGGGAAGAACACCGGGGAGCTGTTTTTT
CASSQQLTGKNTGELFF
>-|TRBD1|TRBJ1-1|TRBV5-1
TGCGCCAGCAGCGGATCTGTGCGTGCAGGGGGTACTGAAGCTTTCTTT
CASSGSVRAGGTEAFF
>few|-|TRBJ2-3|TRBV5-1
TGCGCCAGCCACGGGGGCATCACAGATACGCAGTATTTT
CASHGGITDTQYF
>-|-|TRBJ2-2|TRBV7-9
TGTGCCAGCAGCTACGATGGTTACACCGGGGAGCTGTTTTTT
CASSYDGYTGELFF
>few|-|TRBJ2-5|TRBV25-1
TGTGCCAGCAGTGAGGCTGCCTCTAAGACCCAGTACTTC
CASSEAASKTQYF
>few|-|TRBJ2-7|TRBV4-2
TGTGCCAGCAGCCAAGGTCGCAGGACCTCCTACGAGCAGTACTTC
CASSQGRRTSYEQYF
>-|-|TRBJ2-3|TRBV12-3/TRBV12-4
TGTGCCAGCAGTTTAAACCCAGGGTTGAGGACAGATACGCAGTATTTT
CASSLNPGLRTDTQYF
>-|TRBD1|TRBJ1-4|TRBV5-1
TGCGCCAGCAGCTTGGAGGGGGCGCAGAGTGAAAAACTGTTTTTT
CASSLEGAQSEKLFF
>few|-|TRBJ2-2|TRBV3-1
TGTGCCAGCAGTCGCGGGACGTTGGACGGGGAGCTGTTTTTT
CASSRGTLDGELFF
>many|TRBD1|TRBJ2-7|TRBV27
TGTGCCAGCAGTTTATCGACAGGGGCCTACGAGCAGTACTTC
CASSLSTGAYEQYF
>few|TRBD1|TRBJ1-4|TRBV7-8
TGTGCCAGCAGCTTATGGGTACCGGGACAGGGAGAAGAAAAACTGTGTTTT
CASSLWVPGQGEEKLCF
>-|-|TRBJ2-5|TRBV11-3
TGTGCCAGCAGCAAAGACCGGTACCAAGAGACCCAGTACTTC
CASSKDRYQETQYF
>few|-|TRBJ2-2|TRBV7-2
TGTGCCAGCAGCTTGGGAGCGTTTAACACCGGGGAGCTGTTTTTT
CASSLGAFNTGELFF
>many|-|TRBJ1-2|TRBV20-1
TGCAGTGCCCCCCCGGGGACCGTTAACTATGGCTACACCTTC
CSAPPGTVNYGYTF
>-|TRBD2|TRBJ2-1|TRBV7-2
TGTGCCAGCAGCTTAGTGGGGGGGAGAATATATATAGGTGAGCAGTTCTTC
CASSLVGGRIYIGEQFF
>-|-|TRBJ2-5|TRBV14
TGTGCCAGCAGCCGCCGGGGATTCGGGGAGACCCAGTACTTC
CASSRRGFGETQYF
>many|-|TRBJ2-5|TRBV20-1
TGCAGTGCTAACCCGCCTTTTACTCAAGAGACCCAGTACTTC
CSANPPFTQETQYF
>few|-|TRBJ1-4|TRBV12-3/TRBV12-4
TGTGCCAGCAGTTTATTAGCAGGGCAAGAACTGTTTTTT
CASSLLAGQELFF
>-|TRBD2|TRBJ2-7|TRBV5-1
TGCGCCAGCAGCGTCGGGACTAGCAAAGGCTACGAGCAGTACTTC
CASSVGTSKGYEQYF